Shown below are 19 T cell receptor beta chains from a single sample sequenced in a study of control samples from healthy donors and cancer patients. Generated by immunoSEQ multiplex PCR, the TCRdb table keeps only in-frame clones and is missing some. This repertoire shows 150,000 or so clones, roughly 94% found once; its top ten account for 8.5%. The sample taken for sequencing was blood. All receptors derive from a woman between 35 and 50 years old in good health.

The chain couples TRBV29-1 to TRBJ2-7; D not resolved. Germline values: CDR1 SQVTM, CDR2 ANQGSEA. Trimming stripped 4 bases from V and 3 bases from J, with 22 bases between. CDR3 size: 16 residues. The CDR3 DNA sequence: TGCAGCGTTGGAGGTCGGATGGGATCGGGTCACTACGAGCAGTACTTC. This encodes CSVGGRMGSGHYEQYF.

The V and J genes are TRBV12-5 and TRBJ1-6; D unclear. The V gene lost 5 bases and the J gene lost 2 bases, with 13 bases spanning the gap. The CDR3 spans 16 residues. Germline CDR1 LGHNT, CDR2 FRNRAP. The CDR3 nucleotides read TGTGCTAGTGGTCCAGCTAAGGTCACCTATAATTCACCCCTCCACTTT. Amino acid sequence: CASGPAKVTYNSPLHF.

In DNA form, the CDR3 reads TGCGCCAGCAGCCACGGCCGTGGAGGGAGAGAGGCCGGGGAGCTGTTTTTT. This translates into CASSHGRGGREAGELFF. The rearrangement joins TRBV4-3 to TRBJ2-2, with D perhaps TRBD2 (6 bases). The CDR3 is 17 residues long. Germline V lookup: CDR1 LGHNA, CDR2 YSLEER. Trimming removed 3 bases from V and 6 bases from J, with 20 bases in between.

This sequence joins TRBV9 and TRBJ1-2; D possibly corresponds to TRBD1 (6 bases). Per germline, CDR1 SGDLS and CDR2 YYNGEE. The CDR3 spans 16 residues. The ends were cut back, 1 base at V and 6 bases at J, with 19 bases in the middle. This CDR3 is CASSVYIGGQGDGYTF. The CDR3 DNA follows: TGTGCCAGCAGCGTATACATAGGGGGTCAGGGTGATGGCTACACCTTC.

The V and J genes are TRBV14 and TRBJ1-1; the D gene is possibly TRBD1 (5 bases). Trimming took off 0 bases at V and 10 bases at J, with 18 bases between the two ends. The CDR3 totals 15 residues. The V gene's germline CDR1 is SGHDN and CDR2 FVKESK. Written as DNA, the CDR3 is TGTGCCAGCAGCCAAGAGGGGGGGGGACTGAGGAGAGCTTTCTTT. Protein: CASSQEGGGLRRAFF.

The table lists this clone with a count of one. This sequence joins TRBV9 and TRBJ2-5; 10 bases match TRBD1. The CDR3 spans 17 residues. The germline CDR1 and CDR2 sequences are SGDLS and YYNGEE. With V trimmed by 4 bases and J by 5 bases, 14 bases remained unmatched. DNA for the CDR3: TGTGCCAGCAGCAGACGAGACCGGGACAGGGGAGGGGAGACCCAGTACTTC. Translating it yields CASSRRDRDRGGETQYF.

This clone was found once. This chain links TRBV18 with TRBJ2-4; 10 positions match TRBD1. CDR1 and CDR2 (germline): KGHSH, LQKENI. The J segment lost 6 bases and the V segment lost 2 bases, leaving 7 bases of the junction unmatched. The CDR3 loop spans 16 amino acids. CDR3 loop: CASSPSGGQGLNIQYF. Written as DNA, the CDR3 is TGTGCCAGCTCACCAAGTGGGGGACAGGGGTTAAACATTCAGTACTTC.

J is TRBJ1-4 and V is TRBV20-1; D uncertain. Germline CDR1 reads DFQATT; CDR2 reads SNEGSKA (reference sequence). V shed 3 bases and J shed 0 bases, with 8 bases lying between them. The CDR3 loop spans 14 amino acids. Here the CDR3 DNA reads TGCAGTGCTAGTCTCCCAGCAACTAATGAAAAACTGTTTTTT. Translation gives CSASLPATNEKLFF.

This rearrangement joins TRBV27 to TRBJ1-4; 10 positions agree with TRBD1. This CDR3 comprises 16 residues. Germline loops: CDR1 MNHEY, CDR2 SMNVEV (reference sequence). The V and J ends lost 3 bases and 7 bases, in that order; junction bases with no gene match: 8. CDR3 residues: CASSLRGTGDVEKLFF. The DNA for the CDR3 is TGTGCCAGCAGTTTGCGCGGGACAGGGGATGTTGAAAAACTGTTTTTT.

In DNA form, the CDR3 reads TGTGCCATGGCCGGGACTAAAGATGAAAAACTGTTTTTT. Translation: CAMAGTKDEKLFF. The J gene is TRBJ1-4, the V gene TRBV10-3; possible D gene TRBD1, 5 bases. Trimming left V 9 bases short and J 6 bases short, with 14 bases between. Germline CDR1 and CDR2: ENHRY and SYGVKD. The CDR3 totals 13 residues.

CDR3 coding DNA: TGTGCCAGCAGCCCGGGGGACCCCGGCCGTACTGAAGCTTTCTTT. This gives the protein CASSPGDPGRTEAFF. The chain recombines TRBV11-3 with TRBJ1-1, with a weak D call TRBD1 (5 bases). CDR1 is SGHNT and CDR2 is YENEEA in the germline V gene. V was cut by 5 bases and J by 5 bases, with 18 bases left in between. The CDR3 spans 15 residues.

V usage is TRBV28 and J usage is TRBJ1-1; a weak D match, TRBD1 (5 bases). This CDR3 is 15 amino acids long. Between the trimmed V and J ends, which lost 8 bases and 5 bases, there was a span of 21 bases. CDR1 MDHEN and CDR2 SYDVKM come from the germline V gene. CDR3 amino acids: CASPPPGLLRTEAFF. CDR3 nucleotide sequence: TGTGCCAGCCCACCCCCGGGACTTTTACGGACTGAAGCTTTCTTT.

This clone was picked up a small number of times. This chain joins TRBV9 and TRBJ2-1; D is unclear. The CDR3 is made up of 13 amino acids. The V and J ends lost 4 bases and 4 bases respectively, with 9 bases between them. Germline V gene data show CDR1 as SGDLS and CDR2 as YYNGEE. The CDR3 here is CASSLAQYNEQFF. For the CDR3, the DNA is TGTGCCAGCAGCCTCGCCCAGTACAATGAGCAGTTCTTC.

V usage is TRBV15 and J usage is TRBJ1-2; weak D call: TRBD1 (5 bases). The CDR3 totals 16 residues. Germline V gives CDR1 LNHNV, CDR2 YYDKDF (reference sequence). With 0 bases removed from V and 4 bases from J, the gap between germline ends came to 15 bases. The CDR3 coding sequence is TGTGCCACCAGCAGAGATCCCCAGGGTCCCTCCTATGGCTACACCTTC. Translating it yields CATSRDPQGPSYGYTF.

The CDR3 region has the DNA TGTGCCAGCAGTGAAAGGGCTGGCTACACCTTC. It codes for CASSERAGYTF. The chain uses TRBV6-1 and TRBJ1-2; no clear D. Germline V gene data show CDR1 as MNHNS and CDR2 as SASEGT. CDR3 size: 11 residues. Trimming removed 2 bases at V and 7 bases at J, with 5 bases between.

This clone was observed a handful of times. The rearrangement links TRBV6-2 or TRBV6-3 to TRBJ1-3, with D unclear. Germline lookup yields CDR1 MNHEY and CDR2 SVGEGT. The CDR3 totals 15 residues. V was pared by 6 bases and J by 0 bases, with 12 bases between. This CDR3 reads CASSRDFASGNTIYF. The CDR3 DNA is TGTGCCAGCAGCCGGGATTTCGCCTCTGGAAACACCATATATTTT.

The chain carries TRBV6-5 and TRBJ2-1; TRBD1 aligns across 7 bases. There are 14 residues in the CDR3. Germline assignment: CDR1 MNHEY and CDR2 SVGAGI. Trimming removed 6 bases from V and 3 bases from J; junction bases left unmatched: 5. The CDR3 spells CASSFRTGYNEQFF. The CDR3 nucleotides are TGTGCCAGCAGCTTCCGGACAGGCTACAATGAGCAGTTCTTC.

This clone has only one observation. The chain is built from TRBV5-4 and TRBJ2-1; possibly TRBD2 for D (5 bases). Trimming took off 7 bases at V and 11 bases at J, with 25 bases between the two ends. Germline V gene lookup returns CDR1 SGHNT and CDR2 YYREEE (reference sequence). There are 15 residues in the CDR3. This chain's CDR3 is CASVGYSGNNEKQFF. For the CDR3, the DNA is TGTGCCAGCGTGGGGTACAGCGGCAACAATGAGAAGCAGTTCTTC.

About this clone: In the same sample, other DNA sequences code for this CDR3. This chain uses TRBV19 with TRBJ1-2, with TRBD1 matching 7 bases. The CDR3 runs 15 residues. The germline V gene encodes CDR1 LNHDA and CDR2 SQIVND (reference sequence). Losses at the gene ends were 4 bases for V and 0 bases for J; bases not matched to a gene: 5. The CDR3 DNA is TGTGCCAGTAGTAGTCAGGGGACAGCTAACTATGGCTACACCTTC. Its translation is CASSSQGTANYGYTF.